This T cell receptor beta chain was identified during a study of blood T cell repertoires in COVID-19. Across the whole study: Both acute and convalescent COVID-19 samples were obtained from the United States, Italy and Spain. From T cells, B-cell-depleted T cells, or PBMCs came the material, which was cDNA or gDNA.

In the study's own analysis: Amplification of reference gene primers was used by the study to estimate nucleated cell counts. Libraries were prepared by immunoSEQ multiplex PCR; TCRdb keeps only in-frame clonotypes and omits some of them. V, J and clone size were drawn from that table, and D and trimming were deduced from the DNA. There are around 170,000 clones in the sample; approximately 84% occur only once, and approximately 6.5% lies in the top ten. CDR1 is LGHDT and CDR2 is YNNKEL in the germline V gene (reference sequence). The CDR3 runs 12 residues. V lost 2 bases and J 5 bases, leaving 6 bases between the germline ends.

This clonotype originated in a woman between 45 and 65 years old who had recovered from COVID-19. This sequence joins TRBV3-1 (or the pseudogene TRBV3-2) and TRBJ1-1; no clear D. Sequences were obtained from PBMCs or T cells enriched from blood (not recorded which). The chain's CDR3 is CASSQLNTEAFF. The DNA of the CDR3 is TGTGCCAGCAGCCAACTTAATACTGAAGCTTTCTTT.